The rows below give T cell receptor beta chains drawn from one sample of a study of blood T cells in healthy people across ages. From the 5' RACE reads, TCRdb called clonotypes with MiXCR, one entry per CDR3 protein. The repertoire includes approximately 700,000 distinct CDR3 sequences, 32% of them detected once, and 15% to 17% sits in the top ten. Sequencing used blood. These receptors all come from a woman of 80 years or more in good health. The CDR3 runs from the conserved cysteine through the conserved F or W. Each record gives: J gene, clone size, V gene, CDR3 protein. The size field is filled for only some rows; it gives once, few, many or a size class.

>TRBJ2-2|few|TRBV15
CATSIRTGPTGELFF
>TRBJ1-1|NA|TRBV29-1
CNGRTLNTEAFF
>TRBJ2-1|many|TRBV20-1
CSAPTSGLYNEQFF
>TRBJ1-1|NA|TRBV18
CASSQEQGLDTEAFF
>TRBJ1-1|many|TRBV2
CASSLKTTGTEAFF
>TRBJ1-1|many|TRBV7-2
CASSSWGQDEAFF
>TRBJ1-4|many|TRBV9
CASSVEAFATNEKLFF
>TRBJ2-5|many|TRBV20-1
CSARNRVRGWQETQYF
>TRBJ2-7|once|TRBV10-3
CAISETGTSYEQYF
>TRBJ2-1|NA|TRBV5-1
CASRLVGANEQFF
>TRBJ2-7|many|TRBV5-1
CASSLRTGSEQYF
>TRBJ2-3|NA|TRBV11-2
CASSLWTGKTDTQYF
>TRBJ2-6|many|TRBV5-1
CASSMGHSSGANVLTF
>TRBJ1-1|NA|TRBV28
CASSRDISLNTEAFF
>TRBJ2-3|many|TRBV3-1
CASSQDSGSDTQYF
>TRBJ1-6|many|TRBV12-3/TRBV12-4
CASISEGNKSPLHF
>TRBJ1-6|few|TRBV30
CAWSVKQGWNSPLHF
>TRBJ2-2|many|TRBV7-8
CASSLEWGGTGELFF
>TRBJ2-1|many|TRBV6-2/TRBV6-3
CASNQGSSYNEQFF
>TRBJ2-7|NA|TRBV28
CASRIDRGSSYEQYF
>TRBJ2-1|NA|TRBV5-5
CASLLTTGNEQFF
>TRBJ1-5|many|TRBV20-1
CSASRAASNQPQHF
>TRBJ2-3|NA|TRBV6-2/TRBV6-3
CASRRDRITDTQYF
>TRBJ2-7|once|TRBV28
CASRGTGHGEQYF
>TRBJ1-1|few|TRBV12-3/TRBV12-4
CASSTQGLQAFF
>TRBJ1-1|NA|TRBV2
CASRVWVTEAFF
>NA|NA|TRBV4-1
CASSPGQGPSYEQYF
>TRBJ1-4|many|TRBV30
CAWSVPQVVVVSEKLFF
>TRBJ2-1|many|TRBV7-2
CASTHSGSSYNEQFF
>TRBJ1-2|many|TRBV18
CASSPPGRGYGYTF
>TRBJ2-7|many|TRBV20-1
CSARSGNEQYF
>TRBJ1-1|NA|TRBV7-3
CASSASQGATTEAFF
>TRBJ2-4|many|TRBV6-1
CASHFRGLNIQYF
>TRBJ2-3|many|TRBV4-3
CASSQRPQDTQYF
>TRBJ2-7|many|TRBV2
CRDFRSYEQYF
>TRBJ2-5|many|TRBV7-3
CASSLTAASGAETQYF
>TRBJ2-1|NA|TRBV5-1
CASSLGWYNEQFF
>TRBJ2-2|few|TRBV30
CAWSVGLASGELFF
>TRBJ2-7|NA|TRBV20-1
CSARRRGATYEQYF
>TRBJ2-1|many|TRBV4-2
CASSQVALAGLNEQFF
>TRBJ2-1|many|TRBV20-1
CSARDPGSYEQFF
>TRBJ1-6|NA|TRBV6-5
CASSPGTALNSPLHF
>TRBJ1-2|many|TRBV10-3
CAIMTGAPHGYTF